This T cell receptor (beta chain) was retrieved from a study of T-cell memory formation after mild COVID-19. The V gene lost 5 bases and the J gene lost 0 bases, with 13 bases spanning the gap. The CDR3 extends over 15 amino acids. The germline V gene has CDR1 KGHDR and CDR2 SFDVKD. TCRdb ran MiXCR on the 5' RACE reads and lists one entry per CDR3 protein. The sample consists of about 200,000 distinct CDR3 sequences, around 16% of them appearing once. The chain joins TRBV24-1 to TRBJ2-7, with unresolved D. This sequence was found in an adult woman who had mild COVID-19 (a few samples of this study predate the infection). Cell type and time point are not known. The sequenced sample consisted of PBMCs or a T cell subset sorted from them (not recorded which). This CDR3 is CATSAPGKDSYEQYF. As DNA, the CDR3 is TGTGCCACCAGTGCCCCTGGAAAGGACTCCTACGAGCAGTACTTC.